A single TCR beta chain is shown here with its context. What it binds is not known. The data derive from a study of shared clonotypes between healthy human individuals. Positively selected for CCR7, the CD45RO-negative cells used as naive CD8 cells excluded terminally differentiated effector memory CD45RA+ cells. Every contributor of samples was a Caucasian grown-up residing in Nashville, Tennessee. Original handling: ImmunoSEQ only sent back junction sequences with no quality scores, so filtering was done differently. TCRdb's table, derived via immunoSEQ multiplex PCR, lists solely in-frame clones and lacks some. V and J calls and clone size come straight from that table; D and trimming were deduced from the DNA. Counted here are about 2 million clones, about 94% occurring once; the ten biggest clones make up roughly 1.2%. Points from the study as a whole: Among donors, sharing of clonotypes was expected to be affected by sequencing depth. Only blood underwent sampling, and tissue repertoires likely differ.

The CDR3 length is 15 residues. From germline, CDR1 is SEHNR and CDR2 FQNEAQ (reference sequence). V was trimmed by 11 bases and J by 4 bases, leaving 20 bases between them. This receptor was obtained from a man aged 18 to 35 in good health. This chain joins TRBV7-9 and TRBJ2-2; unclear D gene. Sequenced material: naive CD8+ T cells sorted from blood. The DNA for the CDR3 is TGTGCCGCACCAACGAATCTCGAACCCACCGGGGAGCTGTTTTTT. Protein: CAAPTNLEPTGELFF. Full variable domain (rest looked up from reference TRBV7-9 and TRBJ2-2): DTGVSQNPRHKITKRGQNVTFRCDPISEHNRLYWYRQTLGQGPEFLTYFQNEAQLEKSRLLSDRFSAERPKGSFSTLEIQRTEQGDSAMYLCAAPTNLEPTGELFFGEGSRLTVL.